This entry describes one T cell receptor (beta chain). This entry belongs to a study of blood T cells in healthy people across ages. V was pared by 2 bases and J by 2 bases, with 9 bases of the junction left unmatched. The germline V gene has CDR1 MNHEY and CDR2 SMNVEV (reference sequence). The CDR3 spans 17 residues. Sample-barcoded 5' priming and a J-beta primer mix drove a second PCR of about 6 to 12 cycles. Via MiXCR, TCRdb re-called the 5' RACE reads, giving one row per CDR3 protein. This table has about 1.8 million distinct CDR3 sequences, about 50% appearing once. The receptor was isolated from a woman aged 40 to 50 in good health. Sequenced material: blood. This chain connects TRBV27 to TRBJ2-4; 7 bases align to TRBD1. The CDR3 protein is CASSLLPSTGTKNIQYF. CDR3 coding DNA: TGTGCCAGCAGTTTACTCCCCTCGACAGGGACCAAAAACATTCAGTACTTC.